Sequencing of this TCR beta chain was carried out in a study of T cell responses to AZD1222 COVID-19 vaccine. Turning to the study itself: Samples with a second dose at about 4 or about 12 weeks were pooled together. General observations from the study: Donor demographics were predominantly white British with a female majority; clonal diversity may be underestimated. Just five or six AZD1222 recipients were seropositive at baseline.

Comment on this clone: Its specificity is not known.

Clones were read by immunoSEQ multiplex PCR, and TCRdb kept only the in-frame ones, dropping some. The sample has about 99,000 clones; around 89% are singletons. V lost 0 bases and J lost 7, with 19 bases in between. The germline CDR1 and CDR2 sequences are MGHRA and YSYEKL. CDR3 size: 16 residues. The chain uses TRBV4-1 and TRBJ2-7, with a weak D call TRBD2 (6 bases). This material consisted of peripheral blood, taken on day 0 of AZD1222 vaccination. The TCR was taken from an adult in good health. The CDR3 here is CASSQDGGWTYVEQYF. For the CDR3, the DNA is TGCGCCAGCAGCCAAGACGGGGGATGGACCTACGTGGAGCAGTACTTC.